The clone carrying this T cell receptor beta chain showed up many times. What it binds is unknown. Scientists made TCR beta libraries using quantitative 5'-RACE with molecular barcodes. TCRdb recomputed calls from the 5' RACE reads with MiXCR, one row per CDR3 protein. This table has some 800,000 distinct CDR3 sequences, about 12% appearing once. CDR3 length: 13 amino acids. Trimming removed 4 bases at V and 5 bases at J, with 13 bases between. Germline values: CDR1 DFQATT, CDR2 SNEGSKA (reference sequence). The sample is drawn from a study of CD8 T cells in ankylosing spondylitis. Study conclusions and caveats: A TCR beta motif made of several highly homologous variants seemed typical of ankylosing spondylitis blood.

This rearrangement joins TRBV20-1 to TRBJ2-3; D is undetermined. This TCR derives from a male donor with ankylosing spondylitis. The sample taken for sequencing was blood, either unsorted or a sorted T cell fraction (not recorded which). The DNA for the CDR3 is TGCAGTGCTATAGATGATGGTCAAGATACGCAGTATTTT. As protein: CSAIDDGQDTQYF.